A single sample gave rise to the 13 T cell receptor beta chains below, sequenced in a study of shared clonotypes between healthy human individuals. Naive CD8 isolation took CD45RO-negative cells positively selected for CCR7 and excluded terminally differentiated effector memory CD45RA+ cells. The assay was immunoSEQ multiplex PCR, and TCRdb's table has in-frame clones only and misses some. Of about 580,000 clones in the sample, roughly 98% were seen once. The sequenced sample was naive CD8+ T cells sorted from blood. The source is a man between 25 and 39 years old in good health.

This chain uses TRBV7-3 with TRBJ2-7, with TRBD1 identical over 9 bases. This CDR3 has 14 amino acids. V shed 4 bases, J shed 3 bases, and the junction held 4 bases outside the gene matches. Germline V CDR1 and CDR2: SGHTA, FQGTGA. CDR3 in DNA: TGTGCCAGCAGCTATGGACAGGGGAGCTACGAGCAGTACTTC. Translation: CASSYGQGSYEQYF.

The J gene is TRBJ2-3, the V gene TRBV27; 10 nucleotides match TRBD1. The CDR3 is 15 amino acids. V lost 1 base and J lost 4; bases outside the gene matches: 2. Germline values: CDR1 MNHEY, CDR2 SMNVEV (reference sequence). This CDR3 reads CASSLFGQGADTQYF. CDR3 sequence (DNA): TGTGCCAGCAGTTTATTTGGACAGGGGGCAGATACGCAGTATTTT.

The CDR3 DNA reads as TGTGCCAGCAGTTCCCAGCGGGGTTACTCCTACAATGAGCAGTTCTTC. Translation: CASSSQRGYSYNEQFF. The chain joins TRBV5-5 to TRBJ2-1; 7 bases agree with TRBD2. The trim removed 5 bases at V and 0 bases at J, leaving 8 bases unmatched. The CDR3 totals 16 residues. The V gene's germline CDR1 is SGHKS and CDR2 YYEKEE (reference sequence).

The chain recombines TRBV27 with TRBJ2-1; D might be TRBD1 (6 bases). The CDR3 is made up of 12 amino acids. V lost 4 bases and J 10 bases, leaving 11 bases between the germline ends. Per the germline V gene, CDR1 is MNHEY and CDR2 is SMNVEV (reference sequence). CDR3 sequence: CASSSLRGEQFF. The CDR3 DNA reads TGTGCCAGCAGTTCCCTGAGGGGGGAGCAGTTCTTC.

The chain is built from TRBV7-6 and TRBJ2-3; D is perhaps TRBD1 (6 bases). Per germline, CDR1 SGHVS and CDR2 FNYEAQ. The CDR3 sequence is 16 residues long. Trimming left V 3 bases short and J 2 bases short, with 15 bases between. The CDR3, as DNA: TGTGCCAGCAGCTTGGTGGCAGGGGCCTTCACAGATACGCAGTATTTT. Its translation is CASSLVAGAFTDTQYF. The full variable domain, with the rest looked up from reference TRBV7-6 and TRBJ2-3, is GAGVSQSPRYKVTKRGQDVALRCDPISGHVSLYWYRQALGQGPEFLTYFNYEAQQDKSGLPNDRFSAERPEGSISTLTIQRTEQRDSAMYRCASSLVAGAFTDTQYFGPGTRLTVL.

The chain recombines TRBV15 with TRBJ2-7, with D perhaps assigned TRBD1 or TRBD2 (5 bases each). The CDR3 runs to 14 residues. CDR1 is LNHNV and CDR2 is YYDKDF in the germline V gene (reference sequence). V lost 0 bases and J lost 3, with 9 bases in between. CDR3 coding DNA: TGTGCCACCAGCAGAGAAGGGACGGACTACGAGCAGTACTTC. It encodes CATSREGTDYEQYF.

The chain joins TRBV29-1 to TRBJ1-2; D is possibly TRBD1 (6 bases). Germline V gene sequence: CDR1 SQVTM, CDR2 ANQGSEA. V lost 5 bases, J lost 6 bases, and 19 bases lay in between. CDR3 length: 14 residues. The CDR3 loop reads CSVPGEAGPDGYTF. CDR3 DNA: TGCAGCGTTCCAGGGGAGGCAGGACCAGATGGCTACACCTTC.

The V and J genes are TRBV5-1 and TRBJ2-3, with no clear D. The CDR3 runs to 14 residues. Trimming removed 2 bases from V and 0 bases from J, with 7 bases in between. Germline loops: CDR1 SGHRS, CDR2 YFSETQ. Here the CDR3 DNA reads TGCGCCAGCAGCTTTGAACAGAGCACAGATACGCAGTATTTT. Translating it yields CASSFEQSTDTQYF.

The chain is built from TRBV7-9 and TRBJ2-1; D gene unclear. Germline V gene data show CDR1 as SEHNR and CDR2 as FQNEAQ (reference sequence). The V gene lost 5 bases and the J gene lost 8 bases, with 13 bases spanning the gap. The CDR3 is 13 residues long. The CDR3 loop is CASSPKSGYEQFF. The CDR3 coding sequence is TGTGCCAGCAGCCCGAAATCAGGCTATGAGCAGTTCTTC. Looking up the rest from reference TRBV7-9 and TRBJ2-1 gives the full variable domain: DTGVSQNPRHKITKRGQNVTFRCDPISEHNRLYWYRQTLGQGPEFLTYFQNEAQLEKSRLLSDRFSAERPKGSFSTLEIQRTEQGDSAMYLCASSPKSGYEQFFGPGTRLTVL.

This chain joins TRBV4-1 and TRBJ2-7, with D unclear. The V gene lost 6 bases and the J gene lost 0 bases, with 12 bases spanning the gap. CDR1 and CDR2 (germline): MGHRA, YSYEKL. The CDR3 loop spans 14 amino acids. CDR3 region: CASSGGDLSYEQYF. The CDR3 region has the DNA TGCGCCAGCAGTGGCGGAGACCTCTCCTACGAGCAGTACTTC.

Only one count was recorded for this clone. The chain couples TRBV7-8 to TRBJ2-1; 7 bases line up with TRBD1. The V gene's germline CDR1 is SGHVS and CDR2 FQNEAQ. After removal of 6 bases from V and 4 bases from J, the junction contained 9 bases not matched to a gene. The CDR3 totals 15 residues. The CDR3 sequence is CASSFPGTDYNEQFF. In nucleotides, the CDR3 is TGTGCCAGCAGTTTTCCCGGGACAGATTACAATGAGCAGTTCTTC.

The V and J genes are TRBV2 and TRBJ2-7, with D perhaps TRBD1 or TRBD2 (6 bases each). Trimming pared 10 bases from V and 1 base from J, leaving 20 bases between. The CDR3 has 15 amino acids. Germline CDR1 is SNHLY and CDR2 is FYNNEI. As DNA, the CDR3 is TGTGCCATCAATAACGAGGGGGGATTTTCCTACGAGCAGTACTTC. Its protein product is CAINNEGGFSYEQYF.

The V and J genes are TRBV28 and TRBJ2-7, with D perhaps TRBD1 or TRBD2 (5 bases each). From germline, CDR1 is MDHEN and CDR2 SYDVKM. This CDR3 has 18 amino acids. Trimming removed 3 bases from V and 2 bases from J, with 23 bases in between. The CDR3 DNA follows: TGTGCCAGCAGTTTTCGTGGGGGAAGGTCGGTCCGTCCCTACGAGCAGTACTTC. Amino acid sequence: CASSFRGGRSVRPYEQYF.